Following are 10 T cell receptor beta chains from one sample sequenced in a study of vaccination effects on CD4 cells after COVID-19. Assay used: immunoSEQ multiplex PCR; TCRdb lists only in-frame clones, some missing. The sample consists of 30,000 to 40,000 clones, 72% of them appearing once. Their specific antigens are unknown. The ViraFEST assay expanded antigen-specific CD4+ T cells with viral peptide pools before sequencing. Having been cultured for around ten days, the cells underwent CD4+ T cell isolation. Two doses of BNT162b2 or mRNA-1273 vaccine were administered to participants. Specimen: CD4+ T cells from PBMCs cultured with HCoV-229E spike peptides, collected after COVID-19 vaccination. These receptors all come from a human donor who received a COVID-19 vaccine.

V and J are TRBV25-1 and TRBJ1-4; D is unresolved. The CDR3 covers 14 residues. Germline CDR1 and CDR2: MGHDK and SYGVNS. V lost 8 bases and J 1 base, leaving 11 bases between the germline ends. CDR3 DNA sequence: TGTGCCAGCGGAGAGGGAGGAACTAATGAAAAACTGTTTTTT. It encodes CASGEGGTNEKLFF.

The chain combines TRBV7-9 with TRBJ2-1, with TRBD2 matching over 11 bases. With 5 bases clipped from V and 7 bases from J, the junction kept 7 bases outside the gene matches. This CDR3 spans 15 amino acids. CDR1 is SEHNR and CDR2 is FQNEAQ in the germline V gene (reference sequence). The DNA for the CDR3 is TGTGCCAGCAGCATCGGGACTAGCGGATTTAATGAGCAGTTCTTC. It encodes CASSIGTSGFNEQFF. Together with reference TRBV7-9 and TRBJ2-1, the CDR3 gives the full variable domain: DTGVSQNPRHKITKRGQNVTFRCDPISEHNRLYWYRQTLGQGPEFLTYFQNEAQLEKSRLLSDRFSAERPKGSFSTLEIQRTEQGDSAMYLCASSIGTSGFNEQFFGPGTRLTVL.

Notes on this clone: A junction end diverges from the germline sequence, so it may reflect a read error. Here the CDR3 reads CARRDGPASEAFF. The DNA of the CDR3 is TGTGCCCGGAGAGACGGCCCAGCGTCTGAAGCTTTCTTT. The V gene is TRBV30, the J gene TRBJ1-1; D not resolved. CDR3 length equals 13 residues. Germline lookup yields CDR1 GTSNPN and CDR2 SVGIG (reference sequence).

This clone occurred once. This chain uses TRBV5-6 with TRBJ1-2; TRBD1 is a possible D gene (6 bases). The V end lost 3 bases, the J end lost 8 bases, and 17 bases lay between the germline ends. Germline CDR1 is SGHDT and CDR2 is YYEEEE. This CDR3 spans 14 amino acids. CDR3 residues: CASSYGGPMEGYTF. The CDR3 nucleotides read TGTGCCAGCAGCTACGGGGGGCCTATGGAGGGCTACACCTTC.

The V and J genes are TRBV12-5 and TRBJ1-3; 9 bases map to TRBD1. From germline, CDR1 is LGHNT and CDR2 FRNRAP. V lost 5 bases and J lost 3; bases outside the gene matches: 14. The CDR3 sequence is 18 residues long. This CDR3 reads CASGPPIKTGGNGNTIYF. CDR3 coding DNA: TGTGCTAGTGGTCCACCCATAAAGACAGGGGGGAATGGAAACACCATATATTTT.

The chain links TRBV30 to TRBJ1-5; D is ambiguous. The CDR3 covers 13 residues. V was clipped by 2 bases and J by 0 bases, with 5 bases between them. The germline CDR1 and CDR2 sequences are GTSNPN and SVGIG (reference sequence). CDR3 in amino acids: CAWSPNSNQPQHF. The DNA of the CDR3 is TGTGCCTGGAGTCCCAATAGCAATCAGCCCCAGCATTTT. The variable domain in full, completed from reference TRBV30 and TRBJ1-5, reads SQTIHQWPATLVQPVGSPLSLECTVEGTSNPNLYWYRQAAGRGLQLLFYSVGIGQISSEVPQNLSASRPQDRQFILSSKKLLLSDSGFYLCAWSPNSNQPQHFGDGTRLSIL.

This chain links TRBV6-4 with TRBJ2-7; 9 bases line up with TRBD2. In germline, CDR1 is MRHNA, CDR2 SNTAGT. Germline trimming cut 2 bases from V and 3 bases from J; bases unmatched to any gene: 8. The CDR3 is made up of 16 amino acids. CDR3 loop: CASSDTRLADNYEQYF. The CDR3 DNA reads TGTGCCAGCAGTGACACAAGACTAGCGGATAACTACGAGCAGTACTTC.

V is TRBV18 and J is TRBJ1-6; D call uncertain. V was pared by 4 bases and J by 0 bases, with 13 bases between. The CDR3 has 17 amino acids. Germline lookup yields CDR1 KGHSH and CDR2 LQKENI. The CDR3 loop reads CASSQTDRSSYNSPLHF. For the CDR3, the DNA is TGTGCCAGCTCACAAACGGACCGGAGCTCCTATAATTCACCCCTCCACTTT.

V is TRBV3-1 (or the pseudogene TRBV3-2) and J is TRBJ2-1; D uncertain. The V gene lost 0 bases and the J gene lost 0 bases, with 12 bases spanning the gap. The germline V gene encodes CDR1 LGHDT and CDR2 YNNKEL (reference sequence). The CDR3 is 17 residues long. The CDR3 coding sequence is TGTGCCAGCAGCCAAGAAGGCCGGACGAACTCCTACAATGAGCAGTTCTTC. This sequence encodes CASSQEGRTNSYNEQFF.

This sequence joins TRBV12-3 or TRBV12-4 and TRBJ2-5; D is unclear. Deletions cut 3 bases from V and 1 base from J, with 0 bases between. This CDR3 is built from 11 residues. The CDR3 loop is CASSFQETQYF. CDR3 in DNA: TGTGCCAGCAGTTTCCAAGAGACCCAGTACTTC.